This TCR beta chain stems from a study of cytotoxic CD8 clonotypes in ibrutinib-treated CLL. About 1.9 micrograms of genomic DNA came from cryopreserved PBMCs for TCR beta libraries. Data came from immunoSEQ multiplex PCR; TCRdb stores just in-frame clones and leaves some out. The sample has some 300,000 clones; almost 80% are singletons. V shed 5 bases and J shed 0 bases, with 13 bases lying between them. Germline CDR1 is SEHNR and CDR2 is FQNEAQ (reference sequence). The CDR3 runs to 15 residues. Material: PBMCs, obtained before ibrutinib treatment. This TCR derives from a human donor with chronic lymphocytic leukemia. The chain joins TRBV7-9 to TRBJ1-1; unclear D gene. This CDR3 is CASSPDRAMNTEAFF. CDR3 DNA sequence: TGTGCCAGCAGCCCGGACCGGGCTATGAACACTGAAGCTTTCTTT.